These 4 T cell receptor beta chains were all obtained from the same sample, sequenced in a study of CD8+CD57+ T cells in acquired aplastic anemia. All patients picked for sequencing had shown, by flow cytometry, an expansion of CD8+CD57+ cells. Profiling that covered TCR beta VDJ and CDR3 relied on genomic DNA as its template. TCRdb reprocessed the reads with MiXCR, giving one entry per CDR3 protein. The table records 130,000 or so distinct CDR3 sequences, approximately 41% of them present only once. The sequenced sample consisted of sorted CD4+, CD8+, or CD8+CD57+ T cells (not recorded which) from PBMCs. The receptor source for this set is a human donor with aplastic anemia.

This clonotype was observed a few times. CDR3 DNA: TGTGCCAGCAGCCTTAGGACGGCCAACTATGGCTACACCTTC. As protein: CASSLRTANYGYTF. The chain joins TRBV2 to TRBJ1-2; D is unclear. The CDR3 has 14 residues. CDR1 and CDR2 from the germline V gene are SNHLY and FYNNEI. V lost 6 bases and J 2 bases, leaving 13 bases between the germline ends.

This clonotype was picked up many times. V usage is TRBV7-9 and J usage is TRBJ2-5; no definite D call. The germline gives CDR1 SEHNR, CDR2 FQNEAQ (reference sequence). V gave up 4 bases and J gave up 3 bases, with 3 bases separating them. The CDR3 covers 11 residues. As DNA, the CDR3 is TGTGCCAGCAGCTCAAAAGAGACCCAGTACTTC. It specifies CASSSKETQYF.

Many counts were recorded for this clonotype. The chain uses TRBV10-3 and TRBJ1-1; D might be TRBD1 (5 bases). This CDR3 has 13 residues. Trimming pared 2 bases from V and 5 bases from J, leaving 9 bases between. Germline lookup yields CDR1 ENHRY and CDR2 SYGVKD. CDR3 in DNA: TGTGCCATCAGTGAGGGGGGAGGGACTGAAGCTTTCTTT. Residues: CAISEGGGTEAFF.

This clonotype was seen repeatedly, ten times or more. This rearrangement joins TRBV20-1 to TRBJ1-5; D may be TRBD1 (5 bases). CDR3 size: 14 residues. V lost 0 bases and J 5 bases, leaving 11 bases between the germline ends. Germline values: CDR1 DFQATT, CDR2 SNEGSKA (reference sequence). The CDR3 spells CSARDGGVYQPQHF. CDR3 nucleotide sequence: TGCAGTGCTAGAGATGGAGGGGTGTATCAGCCCCAGCATTTT.